This TCR beta chain stems from a study of T cells in Graves' hyperthyroidism and ophthalmopathy. At the level of the study: Before treatment of any kind, peripheral blood was taken at initial diagnosis. Notes on the study in general: By a 13 V-J model, ophthalmopathy was set apart from stable hyperthyroidism. Before onset, by a median of around 6.4 months, the model predicted ophthalmopathy.

This clonotype was detected ten times or more. No antigen is known for it. Criteria for exclusion of patients were uncontrolled infection, other autoimmune disease, pregnancy or lactation. RNA transcripts served as the template for amplifying TCR beta CDR3 regions. HTBI primers drove first-round RT-PCR of the TCR CDR3. TCRdb redid the calling of the multiplex PCR reads with MiXCR, one entry per CDR3 protein. The table includes 600,000 to 650,000 distinct CDR3 sequences, around 21% detected once. This receptor was obtained from a man aged 25-40 years with Graves' ophthalmopathy. The sequenced sample consisted of blood.

The CDR3 region has the DNA TGTGCCAGCAAACTAGCGGGAGAAAGCTCCTACAATGAGCAGTTCTTC. This sequence encodes CASKLAGESSYNEQFF. J is TRBJ2-1 and V is TRBV19, with TRBD2 matching 11 bases. The CDR3 is made up of 16 amino acids. With V trimmed by 9 bases and J by 0 bases, 7 bases remained unmatched. Germline values: CDR1 LNHDA, CDR2 SQIVND (reference sequence).